The 13 T cell receptor beta chains reported below all come from one sample, sequenced in a study of beta chain features in type 1 diabetes (dated by TCRdb to 2016 to 2018). Libraries came from the immunoSEQ multiplex PCR assay. The entire isolated RNA was reverse transcribed using the High Capacity cDNA Reverse Transcription Kit, and thus expressed TCRB transcripts were sequenced. This immuneACCESS table, as held by TCRdb, lists in-frame sequences with V and J called but not all clones. Of the missing ones, under half trace to an unresolved V gene in checked studies; the others have no known cause. The sample table lists 200,000 to 250,000 clones, more than 9% of them with a count of one. Jointly, the top ten make up approximately 0.035% of the sample. The sequenced sample was naive CD4+ T cells from blood. The intended sense of this specimen's cell subset or site label: true naive CD4+ T cells. These receptors came from a woman aged 18-35 years in good health.

This chain joins TRBV30 and TRBJ1-5; 9 bases are a match to TRBD1. Germline trimming cut 3 bases from V and 4 bases from J; bases unmatched to any gene: 7. Germline V gene lookup returns CDR1 GTSNPN and CDR2 SVGIG (reference sequence). The CDR3 is 15 residues long. This CDR3 reads CAWREQGAVNQPQHF. CDR3 sequence (DNA): TGTGCCTGGAGAGAACAGGGGGCGGTGAATCAGCCCCAGCATTTT.

The chain joins TRBV7-8 to TRBJ2-7; D unclear. Per the germline V gene, CDR1 is SGHVS and CDR2 is FQNEAQ. CDR3 length: 12 residues. V was pared by 4 bases and J by 4 bases, with 8 bases between. CDR3 protein: CASSYGSYEQYF. DNA for the CDR3: TGTGCCAGCAGCTACGGTTCTTACGAGCAGTACTTC.

The chain uses TRBV29-1 and TRBJ2-7; 7 bases are a match to TRBD1. Germline trimming cut 7 bases from V and 1 base from J; bases unmatched to any gene: 7. The germline V gene encodes CDR1 SQVTM and CDR2 ANQGSEA. This CDR3 has 13 residues. For the CDR3, the DNA is TGCAGCGCCGCTTGGGACAGATCCTACGAGCAGTACTTC. Its translation is CSAAWDRSYEQYF.

The chain uses TRBV5-1 and TRBJ2-3; no firm D call. This CDR3 has 13 residues. With 0 bases removed from V and 4 bases from J, the gap between germline ends came to 6 bases. Germline assignment: CDR1 SGHRS and CDR2 YFSETQ. This chain's CDR3 is CASSLVSPDTQYF. CDR3 DNA sequence: TGCGCCAGCAGCTTGGTGTCTCCAGATACGCAGTATTTT.

V gene TRBV5-1 combines with J gene TRBJ1-1; possibly TRBD1 for D (5 bases). The CDR3 length is 14 residues. Germline V gene data show CDR1 as SGHRS and CDR2 as YFSETQ. V was trimmed by 2 bases and J by 1 base, leaving 9 bases between them. CDR3 loop: CASSFDGGNTEAFF. The CDR3 coding sequence is TGCGCCAGCAGCTTTGACGGGGGGAACACTGAAGCTTTCTTT.

This sequence joins TRBV6-6 and TRBJ1-5; 8 nucleotides match TRBD1. The germline gives CDR1 MNHNY, CDR2 SVGAGI (reference sequence). The CDR3 has 14 amino acids. V lost 9 bases to trimming and J lost 1 base; unmatched junction nucleotides: 5. Here the CDR3 reads CASRTGSSNQPQHF. The CDR3 DNA sequence: TGTGCCAGTCGGACAGGGTCAAGCAATCAGCCCCAGCATTTT.

The chain couples TRBV5-1 to TRBJ1-2; TRBD1 matches at 8 bases. Germline lookup yields CDR1 SGHRS and CDR2 YFSETQ. The V gene end was trimmed by 4 bases and the J gene end by 8 bases; junction bases not matched to a gene: 10. The length of the CDR3 is 14 residues. The CDR3 nucleotides read TGCGCCAGCAGCCTGGAAGCGGACAGGGAGGGCTACACCTTC. This translates into CASSLEADREGYTF.

The J gene is TRBJ1-5, the V gene TRBV6-6; D ambiguous. The V end lost 6 bases, the J end lost 2 bases, and 14 bases lay between the germline ends. The CDR3 is made up of 15 amino acids. Germline V gives CDR1 MNHNY, CDR2 SVGAGI (reference sequence). Written as DNA, the CDR3 is TGTGCCAGCAGGGAGGGAGACGGGGGCAATCAGCCCCAGCATTTT. It encodes CASREGDGGNQPQHF.

This chain joins TRBV7-6 and TRBJ2-7, with TRBD1 as a possible D gene (6 bases). V was cut by 5 bases and J by 7 bases, with 15 bases left in between. This CDR3 region has 13 residues. In germline, CDR1 is SGHVS, CDR2 FNYEAQ. The CDR3 DNA reads as TGTGCCAGCAGCCCGACAGAAAGGGGGGAGCAGTACTTC. It yields the protein CASSPTERGEQYF.

V and J are TRBV2 and TRBJ1-5, with 12 bases fitting TRBD1. Germline lookup yields CDR1 SNHLY and CDR2 FYNNEI. This CDR3 contains 16 residues. V was pared by 5 bases and J by 4 bases, with 6 bases of the junction left unmatched. The CDR3 region is CASSKGQGAWNQPQHF. CDR3 nucleotides: TGTGCCAGCAGTAAGGGACAGGGGGCTTGGAATCAGCCCCAGCATTTT.

This clone has a handful of counts. V gene TRBV7-3 combines with J gene TRBJ2-5, with TRBD2 as a possible D gene (5 bases). The CDR3 totals 13 residues. V was trimmed by 3 bases and J by 3 bases, leaving 8 bases between them. The V gene's germline CDR1 is SGHTA and CDR2 FQGTGA. The CDR3 loop reads CASSFTGEETQYF. CDR3 in DNA: TGTGCCAGCAGCTTTACCGGGGAAGAGACCCAGTACTTC.

This clone showed up just a few times. J is TRBJ1-2 and V is TRBV11-2, with a tentative D call TRBD1 (5 bases). Trimming left V 5 bases short and J 4 bases short, with 17 bases between. CDR3 length: 15 amino acids. CDR1 and CDR2 from the germline V gene are SGHAT and FQNNGV. The CDR3 spells CASSLSGGIGYGYTF. In nucleotides, the CDR3 is TGTGCCAGCAGCCTTAGCGGGGGAATCGGCTATGGCTACACCTTC.

The table lists this clone with a few counts. The gene calls are TRBV30 and TRBJ1-5; 8 nucleotides line up with TRBD1. The CDR3 totals 12 residues. Germline-derived CDR1 and CDR2 are GTSNPN and SVGIG (reference sequence). Trimming cost V 6 bases and J 6 bases; bases outside gene matches: 4. The CDR3 region is CACGTGGQPQHF. The CDR3 region has the DNA TGTGCCTGTGGGACAGGTGGTCAGCCCCAGCATTTT.